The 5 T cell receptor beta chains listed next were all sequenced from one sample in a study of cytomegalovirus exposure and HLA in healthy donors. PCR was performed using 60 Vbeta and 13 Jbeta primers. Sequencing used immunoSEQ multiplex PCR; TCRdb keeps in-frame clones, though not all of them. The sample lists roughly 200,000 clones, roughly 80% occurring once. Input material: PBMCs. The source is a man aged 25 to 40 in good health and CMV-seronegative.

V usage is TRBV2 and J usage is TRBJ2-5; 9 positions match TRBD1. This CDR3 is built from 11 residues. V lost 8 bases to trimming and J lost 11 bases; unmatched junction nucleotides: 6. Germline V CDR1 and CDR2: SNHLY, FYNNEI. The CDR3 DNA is TGTGCCAGCGTCAACAGGGGGCAGCAGTACTTC. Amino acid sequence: CASVNRGQQYF.

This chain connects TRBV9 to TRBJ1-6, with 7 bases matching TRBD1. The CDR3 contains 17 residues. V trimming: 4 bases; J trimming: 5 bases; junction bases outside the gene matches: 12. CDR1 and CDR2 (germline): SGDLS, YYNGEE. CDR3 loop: CASSSREGASDNSPLHF. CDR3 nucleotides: TGTGCCAGCAGCTCCAGAGAGGGGGCTTCCGATAATTCACCCCTCCACTTT.

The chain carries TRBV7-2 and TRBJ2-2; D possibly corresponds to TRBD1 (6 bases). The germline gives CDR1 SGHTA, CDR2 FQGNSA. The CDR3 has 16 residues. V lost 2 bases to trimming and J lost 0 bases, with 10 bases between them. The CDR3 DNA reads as TGTGCCAGCAGCTTAAAGGGACACTCGAACACCGGGGAGCTGTTTTTT. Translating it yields CASSLKGHSNTGELFF. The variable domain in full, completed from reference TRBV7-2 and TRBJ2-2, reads GAGVSQSPSNKVTEKGKDVELRCDPISGHTALYWYRQSLGQGLEFLIYFQGNSAPDKSGLPSDRFSAERTGGSVSTLTIQRTQQEDSAVYLCASSLKGHSNTGELFFGEGSRLTVL.

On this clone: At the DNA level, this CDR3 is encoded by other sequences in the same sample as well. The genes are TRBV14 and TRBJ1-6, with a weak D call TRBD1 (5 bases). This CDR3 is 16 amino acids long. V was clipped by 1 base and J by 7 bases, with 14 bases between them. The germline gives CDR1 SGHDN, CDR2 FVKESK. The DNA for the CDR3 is TGTGCCAGCAGCCAAGGGCCAGGGTATCCGAATTCACCCCTCCACTTT. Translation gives CASSQGPGYPNSPLHF.

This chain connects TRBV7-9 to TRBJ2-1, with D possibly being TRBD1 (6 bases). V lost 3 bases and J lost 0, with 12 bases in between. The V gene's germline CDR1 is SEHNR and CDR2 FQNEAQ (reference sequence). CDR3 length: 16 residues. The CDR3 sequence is CASSFSQGYSYNEQFF. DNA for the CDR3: TGTGCCAGCAGCTTCTCACAGGGATACTCCTACAATGAGCAGTTCTTC.